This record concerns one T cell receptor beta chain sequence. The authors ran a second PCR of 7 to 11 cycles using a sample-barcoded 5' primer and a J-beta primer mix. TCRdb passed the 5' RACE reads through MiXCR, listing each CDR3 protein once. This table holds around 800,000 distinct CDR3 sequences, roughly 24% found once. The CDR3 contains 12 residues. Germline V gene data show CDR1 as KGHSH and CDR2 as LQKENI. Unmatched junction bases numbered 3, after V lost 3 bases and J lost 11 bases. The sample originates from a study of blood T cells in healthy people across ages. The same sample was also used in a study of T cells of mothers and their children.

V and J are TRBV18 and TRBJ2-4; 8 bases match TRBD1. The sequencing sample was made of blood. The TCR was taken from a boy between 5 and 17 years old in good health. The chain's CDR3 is CASSPSDRVQYF. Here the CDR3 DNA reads TGTGCCAGCTCACCCTCGGACAGGGTTCAGTACTTC.